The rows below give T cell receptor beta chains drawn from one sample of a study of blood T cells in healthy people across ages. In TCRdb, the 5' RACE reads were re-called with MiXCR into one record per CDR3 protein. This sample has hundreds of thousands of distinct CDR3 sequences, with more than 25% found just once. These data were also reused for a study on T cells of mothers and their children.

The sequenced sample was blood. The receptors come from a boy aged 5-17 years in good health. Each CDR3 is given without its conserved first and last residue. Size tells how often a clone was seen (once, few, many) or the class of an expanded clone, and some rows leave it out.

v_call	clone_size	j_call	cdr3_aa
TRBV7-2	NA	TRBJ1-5	ASSKPGVTNQPQH
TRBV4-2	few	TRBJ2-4	ASSQLGAKNIQY
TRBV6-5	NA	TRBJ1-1	ASSRDSATEAF
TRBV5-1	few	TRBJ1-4	ASSSSPPGPTNEKLF
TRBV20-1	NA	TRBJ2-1	SARELAGYEQF
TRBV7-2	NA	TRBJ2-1	ASSFSGGSNNEQF
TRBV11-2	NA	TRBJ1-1	ASSLARGLRTEAF
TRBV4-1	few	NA	ASSQVSSGGFGSYNEQF
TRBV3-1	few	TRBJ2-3	ASSHELGDGTDTQY
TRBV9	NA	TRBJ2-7	ASSVGGDRSYEQY
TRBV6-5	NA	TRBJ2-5	ASSPVGNRRGTQY
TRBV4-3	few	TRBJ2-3	ASSQDLGYTQY
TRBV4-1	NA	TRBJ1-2	ASSQDPGGGWGYT
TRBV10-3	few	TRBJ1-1	AIRGQGAPNTEAF
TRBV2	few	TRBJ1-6	ASSEGDRPSPLH
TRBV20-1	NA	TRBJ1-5	SATIGRGRGGSNQPQH
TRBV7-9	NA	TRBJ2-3	ASSLQFRDTQY
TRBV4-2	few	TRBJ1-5	ASSQAAGTPYSNQPQH
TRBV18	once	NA	ASSPRGASSGAYNEQF
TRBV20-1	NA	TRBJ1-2	SAQRTGFYGYT
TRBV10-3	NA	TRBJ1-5	AIGGDQPQH
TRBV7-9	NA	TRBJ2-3	ASSRGFTDTQY
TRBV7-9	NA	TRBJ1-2	ASSLEGSLNYGYT
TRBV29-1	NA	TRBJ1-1	SVGGGDGAF
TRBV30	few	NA	AWSVQVRTGLRYEQY
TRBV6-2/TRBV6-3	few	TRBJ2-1	ASRGNWNEQF
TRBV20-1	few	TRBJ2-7	SASLEGQGSYEQY